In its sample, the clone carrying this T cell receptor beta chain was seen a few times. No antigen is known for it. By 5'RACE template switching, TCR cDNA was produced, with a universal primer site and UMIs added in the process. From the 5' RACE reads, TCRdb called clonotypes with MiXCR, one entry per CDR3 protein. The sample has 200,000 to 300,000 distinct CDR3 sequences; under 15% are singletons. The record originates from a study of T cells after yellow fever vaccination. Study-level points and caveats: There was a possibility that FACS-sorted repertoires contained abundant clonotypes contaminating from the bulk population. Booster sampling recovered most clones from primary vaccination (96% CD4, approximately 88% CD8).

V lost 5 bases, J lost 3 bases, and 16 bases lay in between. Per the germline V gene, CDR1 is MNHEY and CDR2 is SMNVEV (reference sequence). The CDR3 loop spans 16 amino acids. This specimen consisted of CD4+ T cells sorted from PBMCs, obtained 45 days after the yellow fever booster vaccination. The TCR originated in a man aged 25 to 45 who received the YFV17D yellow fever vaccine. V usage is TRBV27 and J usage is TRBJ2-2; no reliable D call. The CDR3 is CASSQGRERYTGELFF. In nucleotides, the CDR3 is TGTGCCAGCAGTCAAGGCAGAGAAAGATACACCGGGGAGCTGTTTTTT.